A selection of T cell receptor beta chains follows, all from one sample in a study of cytomegalovirus exposure and HLA in healthy donors. Produced via immunoSEQ multiplex PCR; TCRdb's table is partial and in-frame only. The data hold 52,000 or so clones, with roughly nine tenths observed a single time. Sample: PBMCs. All receptors come from a woman aged 18 to 35 in good health and CMV-seronegative. The CDR3 runs from the conserved cysteine through the conserved F or W. D genes are given only for firm matches. Size tells how often a clone was seen (once, few, many) or the class of an expanded clone, and some rows leave it out.

TRBV5-5,NA,TRBD2,TRBJ2-2,CASSPGLAWNTGELFF,TGTGCCAGCAGCCCAGGACTAGCCTGGAACACCGGGGAGCTGTTTTTT
TRBV9,NA,NA,TRBJ2-2,CASSVASSDTGELFF,TGTGCCAGCAGCGTAGCCTCCAGCGACACCGGGGAGCTGTTTTTT
TRBV9,NA,TRBD2,TRBJ2-1,CASSFSGSSYNEQFF,TGTGCCAGCAGCTTTAGCGGGAGTTCCTACAATGAGCAGTTCTTC
TRBV4-1,NA,TRBD1,TRBJ2-7,CASSQGANTGAEQYF,TGCGCCAGCAGCCAAGGGGCCAATACAGGGGCCGAGCAGTACTTC
TRBV7-6,NA,NA,TRBJ2-1,CASSLGGGANNEQFF,TGTGCCAGCAGCTTAGGTGGAGGGGCGAACAATGAGCAGTTCTTC
TRBV30,NA,TRBD1,TRBJ1-1,CAFRGANTEAFF,TGTGCCTTCAGGGGGGCGAACACTGAAGCTTTCTTT
TRBV18,NA,TRBD2,TRBJ2-1,CASSPLTSGGSSYNEQFF,TGTGCCAGCTCACCACTGACTAGCGGGGGGAGCTCCTACAATGAGCAGTTCTTC
TRBV7-9,NA,TRBD2,TRBJ2-3,CASSSEAGGPTDTQYF,TGTGCCAGCAGCTCCGAAGCGGGAGGGCCGACAGATACGCAGTATTTT
TRBV19,once,TRBD2,TRBJ2-7,CASSMVGEGEQYF,TGTGCCAGTAGTATGGTCGGGGAGGGCGAGCAGTACTTC
TRBV4-1,NA,NA,TRBJ1-4,CASSQALGKLFF,TGCGCCAGCAGCCAAGCTCTCGGAAAACTGTTTTTT
TRBV5-1,NA,NA,TRBJ1-1,CASSLGTEGTEAFF,TGCGCCAGCAGCTTAGGCACAGAGGGCACTGAAGCTTTCTTT
TRBV2,NA,NA,TRBJ2-3,CASTGLGSTDTQYF,TGTGCCAGCACCGGACTTGGGAGCACAGATACGCAGTATTTT
TRBV11-2,NA,NA,TRBJ2-5,CASSFGLGETQYF,TGTGCCAGCAGCTTTGGGCTTGGAGAGACCCAGTACTTC
TRBV5-1,NA,NA,TRBJ1-1,CASSFGPPNTEAFF,TGCGCCAGCAGCTTTGGCCCCCCGAACACTGAAGCTTTCTTT
TRBV7-2,NA,TRBD1,TRBJ2-1,CASSFTQGANEQFF,TGTGCCAGCAGCTTCACACAGGGGGCCAATGAGCAGTTCTTC
TRBV6-1,NA,NA,TRBJ1-2,CASSEGAAPWYGYTF,TGTGCCAGCAGTGAAGGGGCAGCTCCTTGGTATGGCTACACCTTC
TRBV30,NA,TRBD1,TRBJ2-7,CAWKDRGSSYEQYF,TGTGCCTGGAAGGACAGGGGGAGCTCCTACGAGCAGTACTTC
TRBV11-2,few,TRBD1,TRBJ2-7,CASRRTGTGSSGHSYEQYF,TGTGCCAGCAGGAGAACCGGGACAGGATCCAGCGGGCACTCCTACGAGCAGTACTTC
TRBV9,few,NA,TRBJ2-4,CASSVGSGINIQYF,TGTGCCAGCAGCGTAGGTTCAGGGATAAACATTCAGTACTTC
TRBV5-1,NA,TRBD1,TRBJ2-5,CASSMGQGEETQYF,TGCGCCAGCAGCATGGGACAGGGCGAAGAGACCCAGTACTTC
TRBV7-2,NA,NA,TRBJ1-1,CASSFGGWNTEAFF,TGTGCCAGCAGCTTCGGGGGATGGAACACTGAAGCTTTCTTT
TRBV19,once,NA,TRBJ2-4,CASSLGGRAKNIQYF,TGTGCCAGTAGTTTGGGAGGCAGGGCCAAAAACATTCAGTACTTC